This entry concerns a single T cell receptor beta chain. The antigen is not known. Sequencing was performed with immunoSEQ multiplex PCR; in TCRdb, only in-frame clones are kept and a portion is missing. The data contain tens of thousands of clones, about nine tenths of them singletons. The V segment lost 6 bases and the J segment 5 bases; nucleotides outside the gene matches: 8. Germline V gene sequence: CDR1 SGHAT, CDR2 FQNNGV. The CDR3 loop spans 15 amino acids. The data belong to a study of T cell responses to AZD1222 COVID-19 vaccine. Overall study findings and caveats: Vaccine-associated CD4 TCRs ranged over spike, dominating at 160-218 and 743-854. In a largely white British group with more females than males, clonal diversity was possibly underestimated. Just a handful of AZD1222 recipients tested seropositive at baseline.

This receptor was obtained from an adult in good health. The chain couples TRBV11-2 to TRBJ2-1; TRBD2 aligns across 9 bases. The sample in question was peripheral blood, obtained on day 0 of AZD1222 vaccination. CDR3 coding DNA: TGTGCCAGCAGTCCGGGGAGCGGGGGGCACAATGAGCAGTTCTTC. Translation: CASSPGSGGHNEQFF. The whole variable domain, filled in from reference TRBV11-2 and TRBJ2-1, reads EAGVAQSPRYKIIEKRQSVAFWCNPISGHATLYWYQQILGQGPKLLIQFQNNGVVDDSQLPKDRFSAERLKGVDSTLKIQPAKLEDSAVYLCASSPGSGGHNEQFFGPGTRLTVL.